The source of this TCR beta chain is a study of T-cell memory formation after mild COVID-19 (dated by TCRdb to about 2021). Regarding the study in general: Most TCR sequence clusters were specific to one of the two donors. T-cell clones expanding and contracting after mild COVID-19 in a couple of donors were tracked by longitudinal TCRalpha and TCRbeta repertoire sequencing. The cohort was made up of two young adult volunteers, one female and one male, who were previously healthy. Paper-wide results and their limitations: Clones contracting from day 15 to 85 had balanced CD4/CD8 phenotypes, while a second wave expanding from day 15 to 37 was biased towards CD4+. Some responding clones were found in pre-infection memory, which suggests that pre-existing cross-reactive memory T cells took part in the SARS-CoV-2 response. Contracting CD4+ clones appeared mostly in the CM and EM memory subsets, whereas CD8+ clones were enriched in EMRA. Whether the second-wave clones peaking on day 37 were SARS-CoV-2 specific was not confirmed. The study covered only a couple of mild cases, and larger cohorts including severe cases with pre-infection samples were considered necessary.

This clonotype was observed a handful of times. What this receptor recognizes is not known. Per-base qualities were not stored, and no clone one base away is much larger. CDR1 and CDR2 are read off the germline V gene (reference sequence) as LNHDA and SQIVND. Trimming leaves V shorter by 7 bases and J shorter by 2 bases, with the junction holding 16 bases beyond the gene matches. Reading from cysteine to phenylalanine, the CDR3 counts 18 amino acids. Only the CDR3 DNA stays, 54 bases, in frame from base 1. Sequencing relied on an Illumina NovaSeq 6000. TCRalpha and TCRbeta cDNA libraries were built by 5'RACE with constant-segment primers, adding sample barcodes and unique molecular identifiers. Trizol reagent was used to extract RNA from every sample. Library amplification was performed in two PCR steps, and a second sample barcode and Illumina TruSeq adapters were introduced in the second step. Libraries were sequenced on an Illumina NovaSeq with 2 x 150 bp paired-end reads. Per the authors' processing: The reads were demultiplexed and collapsed into UMI-guided consensus sequences using migec v1.2.7. With mixcr v2.1.11, UMI consensuses were aligned to TRA and TRB V and J templates and assembled into clonotypes. A clonotype was counted as expanded or contracted only if both edgeR and NoisET called the change significant, with noise models trained on biological replicates. edgeR calls used a false discovery rate-adjusted p below 0.01 and a log2 fold-change threshold of 1. PCA with hierarchical clustering of max-normalized trajectories of the 1000 most abundant clonotypes was used as exploratory dynamics analysis. Separately sequenced CD4+ and CD8+ repertoires were used to assign the CD4 or CD8 phenotype of responding clones. TCRdb reran the public reads through fastp at Q25 and MiXCR, keeping productive beta chains. Merged by CDR3 protein, the rows form single entries marked with the most common genes and DNA. Here the V and J calls rest on TCRdb's processing, not on the authors' analysis. The sample records hundreds of thousands of distinct CDR3 sequences, about 20% of which are singletons. The ten largest clones represent about 12% of the sample.

PBMCs were isolated by Ficoll-Paque density gradient centrifugation. The receptor was derived from an adult woman who had mild COVID-19 (a few samples of this study predate the infection). The sample titles of this study are shuffled in the database, so cell type and time point are left out; the donor was told from shared clones. The rearrangement combines TRBV19 with TRBJ2-3; TRBD2 aligns with 9 central bases. Sequencing was done on a sample of PBMCs or a T cell subset sorted from them (not recorded which). The CDR3 protein: CASKGVGTSPYTTDTQYF. The DNA reads TGTGCCAGTAAAGGGGTAGGGACTAGCCCTTACACCACAGATACGCAGTATTTT.